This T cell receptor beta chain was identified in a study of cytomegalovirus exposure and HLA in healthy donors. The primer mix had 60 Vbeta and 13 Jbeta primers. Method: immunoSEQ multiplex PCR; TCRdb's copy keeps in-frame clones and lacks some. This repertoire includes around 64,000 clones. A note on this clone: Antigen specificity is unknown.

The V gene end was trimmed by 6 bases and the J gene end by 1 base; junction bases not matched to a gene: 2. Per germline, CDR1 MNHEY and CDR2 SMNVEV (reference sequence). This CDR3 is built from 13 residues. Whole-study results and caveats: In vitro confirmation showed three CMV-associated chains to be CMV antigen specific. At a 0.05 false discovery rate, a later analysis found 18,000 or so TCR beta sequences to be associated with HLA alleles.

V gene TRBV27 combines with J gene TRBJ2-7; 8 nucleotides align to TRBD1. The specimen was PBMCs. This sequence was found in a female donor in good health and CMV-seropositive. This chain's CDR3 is CASRGDRSYEQYF. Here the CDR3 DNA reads TGTGCCAGCAGAGGGGACAGGTCCTACGAGCAGTACTTC.